The rows below give T cell receptor beta chains drawn from one sample of a study of molecular identifiers for immune sequencing clone quantification. TCRdb ran MiXCR on the PCR reads and lists one entry per CDR3 protein. This repertoire shows about 300,000 distinct CDR3 sequences, around a fifth found once; its top ten account for approximately 0.8%. Sequencing used naive CD8+ T cells from blood, with Jurkat cell RNA spiked in. All receptors come from a human donor in good health. Some libraries in this study had Jurkat cell RNA spiked in. Both conserved end residues are part of each CDR3. Fields, in order: V gene, clone size, D gene, J gene, CDR3 length, CDR3 protein, CDR3 DNA. The D gene is left open where the match is weak. Clone size is shown for a subset of rows, as once, few, many or a class of expanded clone.

>TRBV29-1|many|NA|TRBJ2-5|14
CSVETRTEDWTQYF
TGCAGCGTTGAAACTAGGACGGAAGATTGGACCCAGTACTTC
>TRBV9|many|NA|TRBJ2-3|14
CASSVDGSTDTQYF
TGTGCCAGCAGCGTAGATGGTAGCACAGATACGCAGTATTTT
>TRBV5-6|many|TRBD1|TRBJ1-1|16
CASSLMGAGGTTEAFF
TGTGCCAGCAGCTTGATGGGGGCAGGGGGCACCACTGAAGCTTTCTTT
>TRBV9|many|TRBD1|TRBJ2-7|15
CASSAGQGSSYEQYF
TGTGCCAGCAGCGCCGGACAGGGGTCCTCCTACGAGCAGTACTTC
>TRBV20-1|many|TRBD1|TRBJ1-1|12
CSARTGPTEAFF
TGCAGTGCCCGGACAGGACCCACTGAAGCTTTCTTT
>TRBV29-1|many|NA|TRBJ2-4|12
CSVGGAGDIQYF
TGCAGCGTTGGCGGGGCCGGAGACATTCAGTACTTC
>TRBV6-2/TRBV6-3|many|NA|TRBJ2-7|12
CASSYSQEEQYF
TGTGCCAGCAGTTACAGCCAGGAGGAGCAGTACTTC
>TRBV18|many|NA|TRBJ2-3|15
CASSTEEGPTDTQYF
TGTGCCAGCTCAACCGAGGAGGGGCCCACAGATACGCAGTATTTT
>TRBV27|many|TRBD1|TRBJ2-2|15
CASTLQRQGAGELFF
TGTGCCAGCACCCTTCAAAGACAGGGGGCCGGGGAGCTGTTTTTT
>TRBV6-5|NA|TRBD2|TRBJ2-5|22
CASSSNLVHSGLAGVWQETQYF
TGTGCCAGCAGTTCAAATCTTGTTCATTCGGGACTAGCGGGGGTTTGGCAAGAGACCCAGTACTTC
>TRBV7-9|many|NA|TRBJ1-3|16
CASSLGRDPSGNTIYF
TGTGCCAGCAGCTTAGGCCGGGACCCCTCTGGAAACACCATATATTTT
>TRBV7-9|many|NA|TRBJ2-6|17
CASSLSRGASGANVLTF
TGTGCCAGCAGCTTATCACGGGGAGCCTCTGGGGCCAACGTCCTGACTTTC
>TRBV10-3|many|NA|TRBJ1-1|13
CAISELGGTEAFF
TGTGCCATCAGTGAGCTGGGAGGGACTGAAGCTTTCTTT
>TRBV19|NA|TRBD1|TRBJ1-1|18
CASSGSLSITGGRPEAFF
TGTGCCAGTAGTGGGTCCTTATCGATTACAGGGGGCCGGCCGGAAGCTTTCTTT
>TRBV23-1|NA|NA|TRBJ2-4|15
CASSQGNPAKNIQYF
TGCGCCAGCAGCCAAGGAAATCCAGCCAAAAACATTCAGTACTTC
>TRBV4-3|many|TRBD1|TRBJ2-7|17
CASSPSRTATGGGEQYF
TGCGCCAGCAGCCCTTCCCGAACGGCCACAGGGGGCGGGGAGCAGTACTTC
>TRBV6-5|many|NA|TRBJ2-7|16
CASSYSKGRIAYEQYF
TGTGCCAGCAGTTACTCGAAGGGTCGCATCGCCTACGAGCAGTACTTC
>TRBV5-6|few|NA|TRBJ2-3|12
CASSLGDGTQYF
TGTGCCAGCAGCCTGGGGGATGGGACGCAGTATTTT
>TRBV6-2/TRBV6-3|many|NA|TRBJ2-4|11
CASKTADIQYF
TGTGCCAGCAAAACAGCGGACATTCAGTACTTC
>TRBV29-1|many|NA|TRBJ2-2|13
CSVVQANTGELFF
TGCAGCGTTGTTCAGGCGAACACCGGGGAGCTGTTTTTT
>TRBV27|few|TRBD2|TRBJ2-1|15
CASSFQAGGYNEQFF
TGTGCCAGCAGTTTCCAAGCGGGAGGCTACAATGAGCAGTTCTTC
>TRBV28|NA|TRBD1|TRBJ1-2|15
CASSWGTGLNYGYTF
TGTGCCAGCAGCTGGGGGACAGGGCTTAACTATGGCTACACCTTC
>TRBV30|NA|NA|TRBJ2-7|12
CAWMQNSYEQYF
TGTGCCTGGATGCAGAACTCCTACGAGCAGTACTTC
>TRBV27|NA|NA|TRBJ1-2|15
CASSLSPGDGYGYTF
TGTGCCAGCAGTTTATCGCCCGGGGATGGCTATGGCTACACCTTC
>TRBV4-3|NA|NA|TRBJ1-5|15
CASSQVYRADQPQHF
TGCGCCAGCAGCCAAGTATACAGGGCTGATCAGCCCCAGCATTTT
>TRBV10-3|NA|TRBD2|TRBJ2-1|16
CAISETVNSGYDEQFF
TGTGCCATCAGTGAGACAGTGAATAGCGGGTACGATGAGCAGTTCTTC
>TRBV2|few|NA|TRBJ1-1|14
CASRAGQSYTEAFF
TGTGCCAGCAGGGCGGGCCAAAGCTACACTGAAGCTTTCTTT